This T cell receptor beta chain was captured in a study of blood T cells in healthy people across ages. The V end lost 6 bases, the J end lost 4 bases, and 13 bases lay between the germline ends. The CDR3 runs 14 residues. PCR was performed a second time for roughly 6 to 12 cycles using a sample-barcoded 5' primer and a J-beta primer mix. MiXCR, run by TCRdb on the 5' RACE reads, gives a single entry per CDR3 protein. The sample holds about 930,000 distinct CDR3 sequences; 29% are singletons and the top ten take roughly a tenth. These same records also appear under a second study, on T cells of mothers and their children. That work states: Per mother, over 8 million TCR beta CDR3 reads were obtained; per child, roughly 2.8 million.

Source material: blood. The receptor was isolated from a middle-aged woman in good health. The genes are TRBV12-3 or TRBV12-4 and TRBJ1-3, with D perhaps matching TRBD1 (6 bases). The CDR3 DNA reads as TGTGCCAGCAGGGACAGACAGCTAGGAAACACCATATATTTT. Translated, it gives CASRDRQLGNTIYF.